This T cell receptor (beta chain) is drawn from a study of T cell repertoires in cytomegalovirus infection. Ten or more counts support this clonotype. Trimming took 8 bases from V and 1 from J, leaving 9 bases between them. CDR3 length: 14 amino acids. CDR1 is SGHTA and CDR2 is FQGNSA in the germline V gene. TCRdb re-called the reads with MiXCR, one entry per CDR3 protein. The sample gives more than 200,000 distinct CDR3 sequences, approximately 9.1% of which show up once; around 16% is in the top ten. The TCR comes from a human donor in good health (CMV status not recorded). Some clones in this sample may be carry-over from other donors' samples. The sample consisted of PBMCs. This chain connects TRBV7-2 to TRBJ2-6; D call uncertain. CDR3 nucleotides: TGTGCCAGCGGTTACAAGTCTGGGGCCAACGTCCTGACTTTC. This codes for CASGYKSGANVLTF.